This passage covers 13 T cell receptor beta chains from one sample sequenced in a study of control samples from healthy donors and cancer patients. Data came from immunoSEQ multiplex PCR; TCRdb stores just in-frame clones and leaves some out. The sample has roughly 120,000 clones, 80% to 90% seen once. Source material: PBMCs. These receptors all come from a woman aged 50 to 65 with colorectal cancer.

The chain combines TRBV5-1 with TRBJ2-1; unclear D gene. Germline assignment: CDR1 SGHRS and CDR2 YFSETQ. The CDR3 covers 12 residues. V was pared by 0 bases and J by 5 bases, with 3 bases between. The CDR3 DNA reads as TGCGCCAGCAGCTTGGTTCACAATGAGCAGTTCTTC. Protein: CASSLVHNEQFF. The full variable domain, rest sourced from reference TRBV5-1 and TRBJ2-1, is KAGVTQTPRYLIKTRGQQVTLSCSPISGHRSVSWYQQTPGQGLQFLFEYFSETQRNKGNFPGRFSGRQFSNSRSEMNVSTLELGDSALYLCASSLVHNEQFFGPGTRLTVL.

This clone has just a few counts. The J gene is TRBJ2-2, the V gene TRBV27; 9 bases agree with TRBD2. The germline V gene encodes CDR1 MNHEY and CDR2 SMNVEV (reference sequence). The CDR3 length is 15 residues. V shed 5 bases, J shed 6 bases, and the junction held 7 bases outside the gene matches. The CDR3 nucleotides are TGTGCCAGCAGTCCGACTCGACTAGCGGCCGGGGAGCTGTTTTTT. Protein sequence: CASSPTRLAAGELFF.

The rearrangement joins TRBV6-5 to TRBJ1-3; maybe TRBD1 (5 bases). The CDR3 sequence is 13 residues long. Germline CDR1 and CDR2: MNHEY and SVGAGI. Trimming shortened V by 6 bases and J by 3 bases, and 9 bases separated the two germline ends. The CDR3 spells CASRQGVGNTIYF. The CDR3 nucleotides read TGTGCCAGCAGGCAAGGGGTTGGAAACACCATATATTTT.

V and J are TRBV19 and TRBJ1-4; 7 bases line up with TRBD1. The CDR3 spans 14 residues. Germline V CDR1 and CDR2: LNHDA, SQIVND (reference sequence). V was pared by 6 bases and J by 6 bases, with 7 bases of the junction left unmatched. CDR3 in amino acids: CASRSSGTDEKLFF. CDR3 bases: TGTGCCAGTAGGTCTTCTGGGACAGATGAAAAACTGTTTTTT.

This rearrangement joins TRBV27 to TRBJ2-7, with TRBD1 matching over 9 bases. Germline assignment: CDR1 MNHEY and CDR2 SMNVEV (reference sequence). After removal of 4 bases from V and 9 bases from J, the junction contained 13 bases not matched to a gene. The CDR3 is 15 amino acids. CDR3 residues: CASSSPGQGPFRQYF. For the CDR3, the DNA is TGTGCCAGCAGTTCGCCGGGACAGGGACCATTCCGGCAGTACTTC.

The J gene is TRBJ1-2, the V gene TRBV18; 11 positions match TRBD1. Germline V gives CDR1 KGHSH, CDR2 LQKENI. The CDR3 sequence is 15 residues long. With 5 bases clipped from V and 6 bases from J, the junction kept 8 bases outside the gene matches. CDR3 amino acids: CASSLRTGGADGYTF. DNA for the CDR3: TGTGCCAGCTCATTACGGACAGGGGGCGCGGATGGCTACACCTTC.

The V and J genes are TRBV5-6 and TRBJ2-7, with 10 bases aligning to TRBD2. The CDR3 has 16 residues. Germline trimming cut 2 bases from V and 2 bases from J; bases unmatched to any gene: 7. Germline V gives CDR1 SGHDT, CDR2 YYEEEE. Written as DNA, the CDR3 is TGTGCCAGCAGCTTCGGGCTAGCGGGAGAGGCCTACGAGCAGTACTTC. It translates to CASSFGLAGEAYEQYF.

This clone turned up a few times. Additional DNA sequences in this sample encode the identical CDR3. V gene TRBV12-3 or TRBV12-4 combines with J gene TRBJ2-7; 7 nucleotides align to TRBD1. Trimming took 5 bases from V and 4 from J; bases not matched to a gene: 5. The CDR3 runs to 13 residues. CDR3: CASSRNRGYEQYF. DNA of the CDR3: TGTGCCAGCAGTCGAAACAGGGGATACGAGCAGTACTTC.

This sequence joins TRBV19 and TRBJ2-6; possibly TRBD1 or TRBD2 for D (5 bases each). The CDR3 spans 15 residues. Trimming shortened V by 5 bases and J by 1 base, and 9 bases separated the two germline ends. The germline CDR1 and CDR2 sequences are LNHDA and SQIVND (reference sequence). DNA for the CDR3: TGTGCCAGTAGTCCCGGGGCGTCTGGGGCCAACGTCCTGACTTTC. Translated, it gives CASSPGASGANVLTF.

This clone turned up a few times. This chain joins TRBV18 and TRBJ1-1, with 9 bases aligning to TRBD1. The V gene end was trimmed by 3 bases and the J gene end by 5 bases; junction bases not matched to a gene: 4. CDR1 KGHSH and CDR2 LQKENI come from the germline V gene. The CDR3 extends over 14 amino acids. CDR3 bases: TGTGCCAGCTCACCGACAGGGGGTTCAACTGAAGCTTTCTTT. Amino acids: CASSPTGGSTEAFF.

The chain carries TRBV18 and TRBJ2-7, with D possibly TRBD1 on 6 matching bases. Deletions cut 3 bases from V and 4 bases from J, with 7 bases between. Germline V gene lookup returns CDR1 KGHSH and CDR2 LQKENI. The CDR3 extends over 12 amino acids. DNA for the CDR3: TGTGCCAGCTCACCCGGACAGTACGAGCAGTACTTC. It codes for CASSPGQYEQYF.

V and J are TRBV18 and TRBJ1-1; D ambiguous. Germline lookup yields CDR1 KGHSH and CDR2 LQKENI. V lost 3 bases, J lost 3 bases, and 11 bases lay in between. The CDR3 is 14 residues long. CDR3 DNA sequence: TGTGCCAGCTCACCCCGGAGCCGAGACACTGAAGCTTTCTTT. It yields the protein CASSPRSRDTEAFF.

The CDR3 bases are TGTGCCAGCTCGGCGTCACAAGAGACCCAGTACTTC. Protein: CASSASQETQYF. This chain connects TRBV6-5 to TRBJ2-5, with unresolved D. The length of the CDR3 is 12 residues. V was cut by 8 bases and J by 2 bases, with 9 bases left in between. Germline CDR1 MNHEY, CDR2 SVGAGI.